This T cell receptor beta chain was identified during a study of monozygotic twins with inflammatory bowel disease. In regard to this clonotype: Antigen: not known.

Study-wide findings and caveats: Sharing of clonotypes with others was lower in IBD patients than in healthy twins, and this was especially so with disease activity. Against healthy co-twins, IBD patients had lower TCRbeta diversity (measured by inverse Simpson).

Every TCR library used approximately 3,700 ng of total RNA. The unique tags termed UMIs, each holding a 6-nucleotide sample barcode, were added by means of template switching. No DNA is given; TCRdb re-called the 5' RACE reads and lists each CDR3 protein once. Its listing shows approximately 200,000 distinct CDR3 sequences. From germline, CDR1 is SGHRS and CDR2 YFSETQ. The CDR3 extends over 15 amino acids. The sequence came from a human donor with ulcerative colitis or Crohn's disease, or a healthy co-twin of an affected twin (not recorded which). Material for sequencing was blood. V usage is TRBV5-1 and J usage is TRBJ2-2. CDR3 residues: CASSTRDANTGELFF.